The clone carrying this T cell receptor (beta chain) was observed at least ten times. Antigen unknown. Trimming left V 0 bases short and J 3 bases short, with 15 bases between. Germline V gives CDR1 LGHNA, CDR2 YSLEER. This CDR3 region has 16 residues. These data belong to a study of regulatory T cells in long-lasting Graves disease. Study findings and constraints: Thyroid tissue was not sampled; only peripheral blood was.

The authors built TCR beta libraries using iRepertoire HTBI primers and Arm-PCR of CDR3 regions. One entry per CDR3 protein, called by TCRdb with MiXCR from the multiplex PCR reads. The sample has about 220,000 distinct CDR3 sequences, 15% to 20% seen once; the top ten hold over 20%. As to time point: newly diagnosed GD, antithyroid drugs for less than 3 months. Generation of the TCR library employed RNA extracted from PBMCs. American Thyroid Association guidelines served as the basis for diagnosing Graves' disease. The sample was peripheral blood mononuclear cells (PBMCs), taken at new diagnosis, from a patient treated with antithyroid drugs. This receptor was obtained from a female donor with Graves disease. The chain carries TRBV4-3 and TRBJ2-7; tentatively, D is TRBD1 or TRBD2 (5 bases each). The chain's CDR3 is CASSQEQPGSLYEQYF. The CDR3 nucleotides are TGCGCCAGCAGCCAAGAGCAGCCAGGGAGCCTCTACGAGCAGTACTTC.